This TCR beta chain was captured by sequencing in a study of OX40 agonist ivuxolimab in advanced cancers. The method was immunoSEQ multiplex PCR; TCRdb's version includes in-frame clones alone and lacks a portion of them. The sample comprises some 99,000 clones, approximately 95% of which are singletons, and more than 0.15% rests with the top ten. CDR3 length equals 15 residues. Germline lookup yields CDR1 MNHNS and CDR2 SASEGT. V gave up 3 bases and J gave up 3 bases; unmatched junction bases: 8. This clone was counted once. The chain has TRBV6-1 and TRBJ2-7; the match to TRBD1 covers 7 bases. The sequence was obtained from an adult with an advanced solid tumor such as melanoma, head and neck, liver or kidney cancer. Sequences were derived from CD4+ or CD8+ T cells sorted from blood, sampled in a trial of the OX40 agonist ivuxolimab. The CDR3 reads CASSDLTGTGYEQYF. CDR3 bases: TGTGCCAGCAGTGATTTGACAGGGACGGGCTACGAGCAGTACTTC.